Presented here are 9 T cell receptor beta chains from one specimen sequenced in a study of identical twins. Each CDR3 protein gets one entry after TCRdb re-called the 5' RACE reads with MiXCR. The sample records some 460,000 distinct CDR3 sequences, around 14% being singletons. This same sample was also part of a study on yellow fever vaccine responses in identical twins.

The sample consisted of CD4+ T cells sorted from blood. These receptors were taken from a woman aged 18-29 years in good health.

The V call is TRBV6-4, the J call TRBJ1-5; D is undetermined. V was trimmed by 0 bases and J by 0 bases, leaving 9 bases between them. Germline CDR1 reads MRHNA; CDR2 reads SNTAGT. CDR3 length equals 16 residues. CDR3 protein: CASSDSRGCSNQPQHF. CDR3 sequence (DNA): TGTGCCAGCAGTGACTCGCGGGGATGTAGCAATCAGCCCCAGCATTTT.

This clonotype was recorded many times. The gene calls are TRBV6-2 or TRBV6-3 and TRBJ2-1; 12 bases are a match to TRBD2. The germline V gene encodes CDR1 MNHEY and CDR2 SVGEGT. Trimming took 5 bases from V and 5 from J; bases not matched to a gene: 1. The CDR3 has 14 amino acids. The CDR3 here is CASSRTSGNNEQFF. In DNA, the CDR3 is TGTGCCAGCAGTCGGACTAGCGGGAACAATGAGCAGTTCTTC.

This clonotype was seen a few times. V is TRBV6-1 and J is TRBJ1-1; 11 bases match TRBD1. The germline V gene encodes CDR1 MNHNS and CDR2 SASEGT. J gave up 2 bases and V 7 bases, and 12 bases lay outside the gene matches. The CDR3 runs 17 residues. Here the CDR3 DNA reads TGTGCCAGCACTCCCACGGACAGGGGGCTTTCAAACACTGAAGCTTTCTTT. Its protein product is CASTPTDRGLSNTEAFF.

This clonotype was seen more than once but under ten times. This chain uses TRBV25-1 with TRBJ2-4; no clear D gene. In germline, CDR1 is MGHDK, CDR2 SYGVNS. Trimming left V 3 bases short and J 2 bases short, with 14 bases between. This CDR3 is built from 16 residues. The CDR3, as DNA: TGTGCCAGCAGTGACCCCACCCTGGGCACCAAAAACATTCAGTACTTC. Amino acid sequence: CASSDPTLGTKNIQYF.

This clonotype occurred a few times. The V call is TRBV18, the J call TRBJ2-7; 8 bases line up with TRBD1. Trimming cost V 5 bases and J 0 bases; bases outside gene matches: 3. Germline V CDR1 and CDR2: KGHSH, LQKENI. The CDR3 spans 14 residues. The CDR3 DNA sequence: TGTGCCAGCTCAATGGGACAGGCCTCCTACGAGCAGTACTTC. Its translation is CASSMGQASYEQYF.

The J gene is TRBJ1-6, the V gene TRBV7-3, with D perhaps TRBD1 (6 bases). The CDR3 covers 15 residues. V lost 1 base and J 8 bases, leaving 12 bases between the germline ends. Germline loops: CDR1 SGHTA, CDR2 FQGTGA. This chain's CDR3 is CASSLRGTRDSPLHF. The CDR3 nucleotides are TGTGCCAGCAGCTTAAGGGGGACACGGGATTCACCCCTCCACTTT.

The CDR3 DNA follows: TGTGCCAGCAGCCAAGAGTACGGAGTCTCCTACAATGAGCAGTTCTTC. Its protein is CASSQEYGVSYNEQFF. The V and J genes are TRBV3-1 and TRBJ2-1; D ambiguous. Germline CDR1 and CDR2: LGHDT and YNNKEL (reference sequence). V shed 0 bases and J shed 0 bases, with 9 bases lying between them. This CDR3 contains 16 residues.

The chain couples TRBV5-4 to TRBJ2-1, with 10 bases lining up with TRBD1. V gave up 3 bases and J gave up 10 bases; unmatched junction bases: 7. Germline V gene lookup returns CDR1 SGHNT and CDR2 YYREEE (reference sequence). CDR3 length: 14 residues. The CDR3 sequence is CASSSGQGRYEQFF. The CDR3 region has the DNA TGTGCCAGCAGCTCGGGACAGGGGAGGTACGAGCAGTTCTTC. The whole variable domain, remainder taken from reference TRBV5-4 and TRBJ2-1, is ETGVTQSPTHLIKTRGQQVTLRCSSQSGHNTVSWYQQALGQGPQFIFQYYREEENGRGNFPPRFSGLQFPNYSSELNVNALELDDSALYLCASSSGQGRYEQFFGPGTRLTVL.

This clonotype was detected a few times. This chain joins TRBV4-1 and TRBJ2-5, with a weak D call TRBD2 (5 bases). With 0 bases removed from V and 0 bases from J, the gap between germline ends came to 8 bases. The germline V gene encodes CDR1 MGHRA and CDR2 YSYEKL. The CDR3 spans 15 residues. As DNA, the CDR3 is TGCGCCAGCAGCCAAGAAGACTACCACCAAGAGACCCAGTACTTC. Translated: CASSQEDYHQETQYF.